This T cell receptor (beta chain) comes out of a study of blood T cell repertoires in COVID-19. Sequencing used immunoSEQ multiplex PCR; TCRdb keeps in-frame clones, though not all of them. Of 250,000 or so clones listed, approximately 78% were seen once; the top ten hold about 3.2%. The CDR3 contains 14 residues. The trim removed 4 bases at V and 5 bases at J, leaving 2 bases unmatched. CDR1 SGHVS and CDR2 FQNEAQ come from the germline V gene. Sequenced material: peripheral blood. This chain connects TRBV7-8 to TRBJ2-3; the match to TRBD1 covers 11 bases. The clonotype was recovered from a woman aged 18-29 years with acute or convalescent COVID-19. Here the CDR3 DNA reads TGTGCCAGCAGCTGGGACAGGGGGGGAGATACGCAGTATTTT. Amino acid sequence: CASSWDRGGDTQYF.